The T cell receptor (beta chain) described here comes from a study of blood T cell repertoires in COVID-19. CDR1 is SGHDT, CDR2 YYEEEE, per germline. CDR3 size: 14 residues. The junction had 5 bases not matched to a gene; V was cut back by 4 bases and J by 4 bases. Original processing notes: Using reference gene primer amplification, nucleated cell counts were estimated. The table came from immunoSEQ multiplex PCR; TCRdb's copy has only in-frame clones and leaves some out. V and J calls and clone size are copied from that table; D and trimming were computed from the DNA. The top ten clones hold around 9.6% of a sample with some 260,000 clones, over 75% of them seen once.

The genes are TRBV5-6 and TRBJ1-5; 7 nucleotides line up with TRBD1. This receptor was identified in a woman aged 65 to 85 with COVID-19, enrolled during active disease. The sample consisted of peripheral blood. The CDR3 DNA follows: TGTGCCAGCAGCGTGACAGGGACTAATCAGCCCCAGCATTTT. Translated, it gives CASSVTGTNQPQHF. Together with reference TRBV5-6 and TRBJ1-5, the CDR3 gives the full variable domain: DAGVTQSPTHLIKTRGQQVTLRCSPKSGHDTVSWYQQALGQGPQFIFQYYEEEERQRGNFPDRFSGHQFPNYSSELNVNALLLGDSALYLCASSVTGTNQPQHFGDGTRLSIL.